This TCR beta chain was identified in a study of blood T cell repertoires in COVID-19. Enrollees, about 18 to 100 years old, lived in some 24 US areas. Measured with immunoSEQ multiplex PCR; TCRdb has only the in-frame clones, and not every one. The table includes almost 500,000 clones, roughly nine tenths detected once. This receptor was identified in a woman in her sixties who had recovered from COVID-19. The sequencing sample was made of PBMCs or T cells enriched from blood (not recorded which).

This chain's CDR3 is CASNSGGAVGKTNEKLFF. The CDR3, as DNA: TGTGCCAGCAACTCGGGGGGGGCAGTCGGGAAAACTAATGAAAAACTGTTTTTT. This chain connects TRBV28 to TRBJ1-4; perhaps TRBD1 as D (6 bases). Trimming took off 7 bases at V and 1 base at J, with 22 bases between the two ends. CDR3 length: 18 residues. Per the germline V gene, CDR1 is MDHEN and CDR2 is SYDVKM.